The following is a T cell receptor beta chain sequence with its context. This entry comes from a study of blood T cells in healthy people across ages. This CDR3 comprises 12 residues. The germline V gene has CDR1 ENHRY and CDR2 SYGVKD. V lost 11 bases to trimming and J lost 4 bases, with 14 bases between them. With a J-beta primer mix and a sample-barcoded 5' primer, a second PCR ran 7 to 11 cycles. MiXCR was run by TCRdb on the 5' RACE reads, yielding one entry per CDR3 protein. The table has around 1.7 million distinct CDR3 sequences, 25% to 30% seen once. Sequenced input: blood. The receptor comes from a woman in her thirties in good health. This rearrangement joins TRBV10-3 to TRBJ2-5; D might be TRBD1 or TRBD2, each matching 6 bases. The CDR3 sequence: CALGGPGETQYF. The CDR3 DNA is TGTGCCCTCGGGGGCCCCGGAGAGACCCAGTACTTC.